Following are 21 T cell receptor beta chains from one sample sequenced in a study of T cell repertoires in cytomegalovirus infection (dated by TCRdb to the late 2010s). TCRdb shows the sequencer as Illumina HiSeq 1500. The raw public reads went through TCRdb reprocessing: fastp at Q25, MiXCR clone calling, in-frame beta chains kept. Identical CDR3 protein sequences are pooled into one entry, listed with their most common genes and DNA. The sample includes some 940,000 distinct CDR3 sequences, with roughly 30% observed a single time. Clones ranked in the top ten supply roughly 13% of the sample. Explained via the paper, the treatment or condition label denotes: in vitro stimulation with specific CMV peptide epitopes to enrich CMV-specific T cells. The antigens for these receptors are not known. The source was cultured CD8+ T cells from PBMCs, collected from culture after CMV antigen stimulation. These receptors originate from a human donor in good health (CMV status not recorded). Some clones in this sample may be carry-over from other donors' samples.

Only a few counts were recorded for this clonotype. The V gene is TRBV5-1, the J gene TRBJ2-7; D not resolved. This CDR3 is built from 14 residues. With 0 bases removed from V and 0 bases from J, the gap between germline ends came to 7 bases. From germline, CDR1 is SGHRS and CDR2 YFSETQ. CDR3 sequence: CASSLGQISYEQYF. The CDR3 coding sequence is TGCGCCAGCAGCTTGGGGCAGATCTCCTACGAGCAGTACTTC.

This clonotype was counted many times. The J gene is TRBJ2-3, the V gene TRBV7-9; D is perhaps TRBD1 (5 bases). This CDR3 is 13 amino acids long. Germline CDR1 is SEHNR and CDR2 is FQNEAQ (reference sequence). With 3 bases removed from V and 1 base from J, the gap between germline ends came to 5 bases. The CDR3 coding sequence is TGTGCCAGCAGCTTCAGGGGCACAGATACGCAGTATTTT. It yields the protein CASSFRGTDTQYF.

At least ten counts were recorded for this clonotype. The gene calls are TRBV7-8 and TRBJ2-3; 8 bases are shared with TRBD1. After removal of 1 base from V and 0 bases from J, the junction contained 6 bases not matched to a gene. Germline-derived CDR1 and CDR2 are SGHVS and FQNEAQ. The CDR3 runs 17 residues. CDR3 in amino acids: CASSLVGGTGSTDTQYF. In DNA, the CDR3 is TGTGCCAGCAGCTTAGTAGGAGGGACAGGAAGCACAGATACGCAGTATTTT.

There are a few counts of this clonotype. The chain uses TRBV7-2 and TRBJ1-2; D is perhaps TRBD1 (5 bases). CDR1 and CDR2 from the germline V gene are SGHTA and FQGNSA. The V end was cut by 5 bases, the J end by 3 bases, with 16 bases between. There are 15 residues in the CDR3. The CDR3 coding sequence is TGTGCCAGCAGCCTAAAGGGGCCGATGTACTATGGCTACACCTTC. It encodes CASSLKGPMYYGYTF.

In its sample, this clonotype was seen a few times. The V and J genes are TRBV7-9 and TRBJ2-5, with TRBD1 as a possible D gene (5 bases). V gave up 1 base and J gave up 1 base, with 16 bases separating them. The CDR3 covers 17 residues. Per the germline V gene, CDR1 is SEHNR and CDR2 is FQNEAQ (reference sequence). CDR3 region: CASSLEGPGSIQETQYF. CDR3 DNA: TGTGCCAGCAGCTTAGAAGGGCCAGGGTCCATCCAAGAGACCCAGTACTTC.

V and J are TRBV6-1 and TRBJ1-4; no reliable D call. Germline V CDR1 and CDR2: MNHNS, SASEGT. This CDR3 has 16 amino acids. The V end lost 1 base, the J end lost 0 bases, and 9 bases lay between the germline ends. The CDR3: CASSEVRAATNEKLFF. DNA of the CDR3: TGTGCCAGCAGTGAAGTAAGAGCGGCAACTAATGAAAAACTGTTTTTT.

The rearrangement links TRBV24-1 to TRBJ2-3; 9 bases align to TRBD2. The CDR3 spans 16 residues. V was pared by 4 bases and J by 2 bases, with 6 bases of the junction left unmatched. Germline values: CDR1 KGHDR, CDR2 SFDVKD. CDR3 DNA sequence: TGTGCCACCAGTGAGACGCGGGGGGGCCCCACAGATACGCAGTATTTT. Protein: CATSETRGGPTDTQYF.

This clonotype occurred a few times. The chain uses TRBV7-3 and TRBJ2-1; no definite D call. Deletions cut 8 bases from V and 6 bases from J, with 14 bases between. CDR3 length: 13 amino acids. In germline, CDR1 is SGHTA, CDR2 FQGTGA. The CDR3 DNA is TGTGCCAGCGGAATTAACAGCCCCAATGAGCAGTTCTTC. Encoded protein: CASGINSPNEQFF.

This clonotype showed up just a few times. The chain recombines TRBV10-3 with TRBJ2-5; TRBD2 matches at 8 bases. This CDR3 comprises 13 residues. The germline V gene encodes CDR1 ENHRY and CDR2 SYGVKD. J gave up 5 bases and V 10 bases, and 9 bases lay outside the gene matches. The CDR3 here is CATWRGDAETQYF. Written as DNA, the CDR3 is TGTGCCACGTGGCGGGGGGATGCCGAGACCCAGTACTTC.

In the case of this clonotype: A read error may be the cause here, since a much bigger clone is one base away. The chain joins TRBV7-2 to TRBJ1-1; no firm D call. This CDR3 comprises 14 residues. Germline V gene sequence: CDR1 SGHTA, CDR2 FQGNSA. CDR3 DNA: TGTGGCAGCAGGTACAGAACCATGAACACTGAAGCTTTCTTT. Its translation: CGSRYRTMNTEAFF.

There are a few counts of this clonotype. The gene calls are TRBV7-6 and TRBJ1-3, with 8 positions matching TRBD1. V lost 5 bases to trimming and J lost 6 bases; unmatched junction nucleotides: 9. Germline CDR1 SGHVS, CDR2 FNYEAQ. This CDR3 is 15 amino acids long. This chain's CDR3 is CASSPGRGPENTIYF. The CDR3 region has the DNA TGTGCCAGCAGCCCCGGCAGGGGGCCTGAAAACACCATATATTTT.

The V gene is TRBV19, the J gene TRBJ2-3, with 11 bases aligning to TRBD2. Germline CDR1 reads LNHDA; CDR2 reads SQIVND (reference sequence). Trimming removed 6 bases from V and 6 bases from J; junction bases left unmatched: 11. The CDR3 is made up of 16 amino acids. CDR3 nucleotide sequence: TGTGCCAGTAGAGATATTAGCGGGGGGGCCGTGGATACGCAGTATTTT. As protein: CASRDISGGAVDTQYF.

V usage is TRBV14 and J usage is TRBJ2-5; no clear D. Germline-derived CDR1 and CDR2 are SGHDN and FVKESK. CDR3 length: 14 amino acids. The ends were cut back, 3 bases at V and 2 bases at J, with 10 bases in the middle. The CDR3 DNA reads as TGTGCCAGCAGCCATCTCCAGGAACAAGAGACCCAGTACTTC. Its protein product is CASSHLQEQETQYF.

There are a few counts of this clonotype. V usage is TRBV10-3 and J usage is TRBJ1-2; tentative D call: TRBD1 (6 bases). The germline gives CDR1 ENHRY, CDR2 SYGVKD. The CDR3 has 13 residues. Deletions cut 7 bases from V and 7 bases from J, with 16 bases between. In DNA form, the CDR3 reads TGTGCCATCATCCCGTCGGGGGGCGGTGGCTACACCTTC. Its translation is CAIIPSGGGGYTF.

This clonotype showed up just a few times. V and J are TRBV7-2 and TRBJ2-3; no definite D call. CDR1 is SGHTA, CDR2 FQGNSA, per germline. The CDR3 sequence is 14 residues long. The V end was cut by 5 bases, the J end by 2 bases, with 11 bases between. CDR3 sequence: CASSNTEDTDTQYF. The CDR3 nucleotides read TGTGCCAGCAGCAATACGGAAGACACAGATACGCAGTATTTT.

The rearrangement uses TRBV5-6 and TRBJ2-7, with TRBD1 identical over 10 bases. Germline loops: CDR1 SGHDT, CDR2 YYEEEE. CDR3 length: 15 residues. V shed 4 bases and J 2 bases; nucleotides not matched to a gene: 6. Here the CDR3 reads CASSKGQGVTYEQYV. The CDR3 DNA reads TGTGCCAGCAGCAAAGGACAGGGGGTCACCTACGAGCAGTACGTC.

This clonotype was seen many times. The gene calls are TRBV7-9 and TRBJ2-1; D may be TRBD2 (5 bases). From germline, CDR1 is SEHNR and CDR2 FQNEAQ (reference sequence). Trimming took 5 bases from V and 5 from J, leaving 13 bases between them. CDR3 size: 14 residues. CDR3 sequence: CASSPLDWHNEQFF. The CDR3 DNA reads as TGTGCCAGCAGCCCCCTGGACTGGCACAATGAGCAGTTCTTC.

The V and J genes are TRBV15 and TRBJ2-1; unclear D gene. This CDR3 is 14 amino acids long. The V end was cut by 9 bases, the J end by 4 bases, with 16 bases between. CDR1 is LNHNV and CDR2 is YYDKDF in the germline V gene (reference sequence). The CDR3 sequence is CATTSQQPYNEQFF. The CDR3 region has the DNA TGTGCCACTACATCCCAACAGCCATACAATGAGCAGTTCTTC.

The chain employs TRBV4-1 and TRBJ2-7, with a possible D match to TRBD2 (6 bases). This CDR3 is 14 amino acids long. Germline lookup yields CDR1 MGHRA and CDR2 YSYEKL. Trimming took off 1 base at V and 7 bases at J, with 14 bases between the two ends. The CDR3 loop reads CASSQGPTEGEQYV. The CDR3 bases are TGCGCCAGCAGCCAAGGACCTACGGAGGGTGAGCAGTACGTC.

The chain combines TRBV10-3 with TRBJ1-1, with a tentative D call TRBD1 (5 bases). The germline gives CDR1 ENHRY, CDR2 SYGVKD. The length of the CDR3 is 14 residues. The ends were cut back, 3 bases at V and 5 bases at J, with 13 bases in the middle. DNA of the CDR3: TGTGCCATCAGTGAAAAGCAGGGATGGACTGAAGCTTTCTTT. Protein sequence: CAISEKQGWTEAFF.

This clonotype was seen many times. The V gene is TRBV7-6, the J gene TRBJ2-5; D gene unclear. V dropped 8 bases and J dropped 0 bases, with 13 bases sitting between them. Looked up from germline, CDR1 is SGHVS and CDR2 is FNYEAQ. CDR3 length equals 14 residues. The CDR3 protein is CASSWRGNQETQYF. For the CDR3, the DNA is TGTGCCAGCTCTTGGCGAGGAAACCAAGAGACCCAGTACTTC.